One T cell receptor (beta chain) is described in this entry. The clone's antigen remains unknown. No base quality values were provided; no much bigger clone lies one nucleotide off. This specimen's time point label, per the study, means: about 28 days (+/-7) after the second vaccine dose. AZD1222 recipients given second doses at about 4 weeks or at about 12 weeks were pooled, since spike-specific TCR depth and breadth were not found to differ between the two schedules. Samples from vaccinated people were obtained from the UK trials COV001 and COV002, which included a single-blind randomized controlled phase 2/3 trial of AZD1222 (ChAdOx1 nCoV-19) in healthy adults. Trial participant PBMC samples were collected at day 0 and day 28 after the second dose for TCRbeta chain sequencing. The CDR3 numbers 15 residues from cysteine through phenylalanine. The kept DNA is CDR3 alone, 45 bases in frame from the first base. CDR1 and CDR2 (SEHNR, FQNEAQ) derive from the germline V gene (reference sequence). Deletion took 5 bases off V and 0 bases off J, with a span of 13 bases between the germline ends.

These data come from a study of T cell responses to AZD1222 COVID-19 vaccine (dated by TCRdb to the early 2020s). For context, the study as a whole: A total of around 240 trial participants underwent TCR sequencing, of whom approximately 200 had received two doses of AZD1222 and around 25 had received two doses of the MenACWY control vaccine. Enrollment into the trials was organized by age into subgroups of 18-55, 56-69 and 70-plus years, and those subgroups contained approximately 160, 26 and 62 TCR-sequenced participants, respectively.

The CDR3 regions of human TCRbeta chains were analyzed by immunosequencing. Under the source paper's analysis protocol: TCRs in the repertoires were matched against a reference library of SARS-CoV-2-specific TCRs that had been generated with the MIRA antigen-specificity platform. Breadth was defined as the fraction of unique TCRs that were SARS-CoV-2-associated. Depth was defined as the fraction of total T cells that were SARS-CoV-2-associated. Using the MIRA data, every spike-specific TCR was mapped to the spike region that the TCR reacted to and assigned to either a CD4 or a CD8 class. Log10-transformed breadth and depth values were compared by one-way ANOVA with Sidak's multiple comparisons tests. This immuneACCESS table, as held by TCRdb, lists in-frame sequences with V and J called but not all clones. Of the missing ones, under half trace to an unresolved V gene in checked studies; the others have no known cause. V, J and clone size reflect that table, while D and trimming were determined from the DNA. The sample contains about 120,000 clones, 86% of them found a single time. Under 20% of the sample belongs to the ten largest clones.

The study at large found these results: The 56-69-year group was small, and its depth increase did not reach significance, likely because of low power. CD4 TCRs associated with the vaccine covered the entire spike protein, and the dominant responses were in regions 160-218 and 743-854. Spike-specific TCR breadth and depth rose significantly after two AZD1222 doses compared with day 0 and with MenACWY recipients. Nearly half of unique spike-specific TCRs reportedly recognized epitopes outside regions mutated in the B.1.351 and B.1.1.7 variants. Participants were mostly white British, with more females than males. The authors suggested clonal diversity may have been underestimated. Because no day 14 peak-response samples were available, repertoires were characterized only after the peak T cell response. Only five to seven AZD1222 recipients were SARS-CoV-2 seropositive at baseline, limiting conclusions about previously exposed vaccinees.

This TCR was sampled from an adult who received the AZD1222 COVID-19 vaccine. The rearranged chain carries TRBV7-9 and TRBJ2-5; the D gene assignment is perhaps TRBD1 or TRBD2, with each matching 5 bases. Specimen: peripheral blood, collected 28 days after the second AZD1222 dose. The CDR3 protein sequence reads: CASSTGTGYQETQYF. The bases are TGTGCCAGCAGCACCGGGACGGGGTACCAAGAGACCCAGTACTTC.